This T cell receptor beta chain appears in the sequencing data of a study of Ad26.COV2.S vaccination and SARS-CoV-2 variants. About the study: A COV1001 Ad26.COV2.S trial-arm participant provided the sample. Regarding the study as a whole: With respect to non-spike TCR breadth, vaccine and placebo recipients were similar.

In regard to this clone: Its antigen is unidentified.

TCRdb's copy holds only in-frame clones and misses some; the assay was immunoSEQ multiplex PCR. The sample contains around 320,000 clones, around 86% of which appear only once. Treatment noted: over 15 received Ad26.COV2.S at low or high dose, single or two shots; several received placebo; per-sample allocation not given. Sampling occurred on day 63 after the first vaccine or placebo injection. Within Boston, the person who donated was an adult of 18-55 years. CDR3 length equals 13 residues. Losses at the gene ends were 9 bases for V and 0 bases for J; bases not matched to a gene: 3. The genes are TRBV12-3 or TRBV12-4 and TRBJ2-3, with 7 bases fitting TRBD2. This receptor was taken from a person aged 18 to 59 who received the Ad26.COV2.S COVID-19 vaccine or a placebo. Sequenced material: peripheral blood, taken in a trial of Ad26.COV2.S vaccine versus placebo. CDR3 amino acids: CASLGGSTDTQYF. CDR3 DNA: TGTGCCAGTTTGGGGGGGAGCACAGATACGCAGTATTTT.